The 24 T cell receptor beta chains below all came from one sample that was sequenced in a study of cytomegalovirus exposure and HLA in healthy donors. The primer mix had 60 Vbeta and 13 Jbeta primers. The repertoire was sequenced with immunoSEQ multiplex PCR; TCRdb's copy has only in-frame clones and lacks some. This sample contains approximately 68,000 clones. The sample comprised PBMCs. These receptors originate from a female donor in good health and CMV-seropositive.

This CDR3 is CAWSSLAGGVIPGELFF. CDR3 sequence (DNA): TGTGCCTGGAGTTCACTAGCGGGGGGGGTTATTCCCGGGGAGCTGTTTTTT. The genes are TRBV30 and TRBJ2-2; 13 bases line up with TRBD2. The CDR3 is made up of 17 amino acids. The trim removed 2 bases at V and 6 bases at J, leaving 9 bases unmatched. CDR1 and CDR2 from the germline V gene are GTSNPN and SVGIG (reference sequence).

Here the CDR3 DNA reads TGTGCCAGCAGCTACGGACAGAACAGAATAGAGACCCAGTACTTC. Its protein is CASSYGQNRIETQYF. The rearrangement uses TRBV5-4 and TRBJ2-5; tentatively, D is TRBD1 (6 bases). The V and J ends lost 3 bases and 4 bases respectively, with 16 bases between them. Germline loops: CDR1 SGHNT, CDR2 YYREEE (reference sequence). The CDR3 length is 15 residues. The full variable domain, its missing parts supplied by reference TRBV5-4 and TRBJ2-5, is ETGVTQSPTHLIKTRGQQVTLRCSSQSGHNTVSWYQQALGQGPQFIFQYYREEENGRGNFPPRFSGLQFPNYSSELNVNALELDDSALYLCASSYGQNRIETQYFGPGTRLLVL.

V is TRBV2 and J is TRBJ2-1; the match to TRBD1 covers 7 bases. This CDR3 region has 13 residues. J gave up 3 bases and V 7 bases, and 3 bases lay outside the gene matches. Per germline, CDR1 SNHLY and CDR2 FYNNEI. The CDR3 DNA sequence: TGTGCCAGCAAGGGGGCCGACTACAATGAGCAGTTCTTC. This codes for CASKGADYNEQFF.

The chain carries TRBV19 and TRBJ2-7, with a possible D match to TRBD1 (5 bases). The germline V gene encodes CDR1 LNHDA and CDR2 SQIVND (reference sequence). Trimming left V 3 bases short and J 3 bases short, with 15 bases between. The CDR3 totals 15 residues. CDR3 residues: CASSIYAGPDYEQYF. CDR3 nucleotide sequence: TGTGCCAGTAGTATTTACGCAGGGCCAGACTACGAGCAGTACTTC.

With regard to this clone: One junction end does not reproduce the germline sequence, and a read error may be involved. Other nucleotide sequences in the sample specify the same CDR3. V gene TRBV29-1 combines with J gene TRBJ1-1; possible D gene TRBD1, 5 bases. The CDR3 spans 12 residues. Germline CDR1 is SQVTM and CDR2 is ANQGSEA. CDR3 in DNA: TGCAGCGTTTCCCGGGTGGACACTGAGGCTTTCTTT. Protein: CSVSRVDTEAFF.

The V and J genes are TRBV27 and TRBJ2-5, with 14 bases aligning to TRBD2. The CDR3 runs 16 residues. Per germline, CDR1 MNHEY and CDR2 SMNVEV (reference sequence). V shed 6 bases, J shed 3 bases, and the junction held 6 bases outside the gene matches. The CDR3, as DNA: TGTGCCAGCAGGACTAGCGGGGGGGATTGGGAAGAGACCCAGTACTTC. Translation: CASRTSGGDWEETQYF.

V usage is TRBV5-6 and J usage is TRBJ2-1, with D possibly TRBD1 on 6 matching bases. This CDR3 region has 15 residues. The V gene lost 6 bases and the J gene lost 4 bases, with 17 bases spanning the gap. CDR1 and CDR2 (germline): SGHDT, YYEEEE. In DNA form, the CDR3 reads TGTGCCAGCACCCTAAGGGACACTAATTACAATGAGCAGTTCTTC. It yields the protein CASTLRDTNYNEQFF.

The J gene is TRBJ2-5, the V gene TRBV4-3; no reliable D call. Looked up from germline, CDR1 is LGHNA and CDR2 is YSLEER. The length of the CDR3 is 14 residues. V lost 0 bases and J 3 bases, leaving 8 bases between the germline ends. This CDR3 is CASSQDKTEETQYF. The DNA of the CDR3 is TGCGCCAGCAGCCAAGATAAAACAGAAGAGACCCAGTACTTC.

Here the CDR3 reads CASSYSGGTEAFF. CDR3 bases: TGTGCCAGCAGTTACTCGGGGGGGACTGAAGCTTTCTTT. The chain links TRBV6-5 to TRBJ1-1, with D possibly TRBD1 on 5 matching bases. The V end lost 0 bases, the J end lost 5 bases, and 7 bases lay between the germline ends. Germline V gene data show CDR1 as MNHEY and CDR2 as SVGAGI. The CDR3 has 13 residues.

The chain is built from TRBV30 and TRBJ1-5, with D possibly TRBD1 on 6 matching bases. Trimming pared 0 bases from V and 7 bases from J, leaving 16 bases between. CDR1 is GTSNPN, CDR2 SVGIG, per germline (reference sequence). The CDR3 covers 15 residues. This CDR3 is CAWSVGQGPNQPQHF. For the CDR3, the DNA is TGTGCCTGGAGTGTTGGGCAGGGGCCTAACCAGCCCCAGCATTTT. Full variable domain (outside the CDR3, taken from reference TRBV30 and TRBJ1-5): SQTIHQWPATLVQPVGSPLSLECTVEGTSNPNLYWYRQAAGRGLQLLFYSVGIGQISSEVPQNLSASRPQDRQFILSSKKLLLSDSGFYLCAWSVGQGPNQPQHFGDGTRLSIL.

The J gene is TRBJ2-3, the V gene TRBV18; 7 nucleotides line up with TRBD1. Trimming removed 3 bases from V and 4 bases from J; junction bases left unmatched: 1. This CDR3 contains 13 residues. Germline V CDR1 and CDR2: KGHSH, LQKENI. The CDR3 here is CASSPGQADTQYF. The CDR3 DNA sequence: TGTGCCAGCTCACCCGGACAGGCAGATACGCAGTATTTT.

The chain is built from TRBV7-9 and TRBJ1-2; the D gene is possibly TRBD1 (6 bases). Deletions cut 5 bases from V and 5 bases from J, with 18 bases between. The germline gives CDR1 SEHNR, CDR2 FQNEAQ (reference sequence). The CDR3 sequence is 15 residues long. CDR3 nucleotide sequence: TGTGCCAGCAGCAGGGGGGGCAGTGACAGATATGGCTACACCTTC. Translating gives CASSRGGSDRYGYTF. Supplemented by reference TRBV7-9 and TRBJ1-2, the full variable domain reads DTGVSQNPRHKITKRGQNVTFRCDPISEHNRLYWYRQTLGQGPEFLTYFQNEAQLEKSRLLSDRFSAERPKGSFSTLEIQRTEQGDSAMYLCASSRGGSDRYGYTFGSGTRLTVV.

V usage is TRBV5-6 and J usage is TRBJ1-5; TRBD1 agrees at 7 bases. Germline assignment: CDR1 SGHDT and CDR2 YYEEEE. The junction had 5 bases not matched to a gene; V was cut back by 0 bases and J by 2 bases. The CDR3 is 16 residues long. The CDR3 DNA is TGTGCCAGCAGCTTGGGACAGGGAATTGGCAATCAGCCCCAGCATTTT. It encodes CASSLGQGIGNQPQHF.

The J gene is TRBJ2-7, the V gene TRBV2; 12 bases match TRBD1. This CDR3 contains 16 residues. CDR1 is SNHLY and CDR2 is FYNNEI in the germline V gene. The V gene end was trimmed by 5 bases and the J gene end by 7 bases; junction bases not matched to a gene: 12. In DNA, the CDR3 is TGTGCCAGCAGTTACAAGGGACAGGGGGCGAATGGAGAGCAGTACTTC. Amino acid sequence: CASSYKGQGANGEQYF.

CDR3 sequence (DNA): TGTGCCAGCAGTTTGCGGGAAAGGGGCGAGCAGTACTTC. Amino acids: CASSLRERGEQYF. The V call is TRBV6-5, the J call TRBJ2-7, with a possible D match to TRBD2 (6 bases). The CDR3 spans 13 residues. Trimming left V 4 bases short and J 6 bases short, with 13 bases between. Germline V CDR1 and CDR2: MNHEY, SVGAGI.

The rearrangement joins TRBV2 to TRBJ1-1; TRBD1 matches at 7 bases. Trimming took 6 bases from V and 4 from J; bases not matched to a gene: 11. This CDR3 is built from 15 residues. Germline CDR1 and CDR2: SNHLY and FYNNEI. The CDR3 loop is CASRSSGGSSTEAFF. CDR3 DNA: TGTGCCAGCAGGTCATCAGGGGGTTCGAGCACTGAAGCTTTCTTT.

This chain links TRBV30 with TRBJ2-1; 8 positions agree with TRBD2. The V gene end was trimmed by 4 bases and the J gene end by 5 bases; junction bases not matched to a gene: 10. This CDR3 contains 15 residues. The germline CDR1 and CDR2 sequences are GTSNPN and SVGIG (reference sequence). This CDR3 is CAWTETGTRDNEQFF. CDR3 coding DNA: TGTGCCTGGACCGAAACCGGGACTAGAGACAATGAGCAGTTCTTC.

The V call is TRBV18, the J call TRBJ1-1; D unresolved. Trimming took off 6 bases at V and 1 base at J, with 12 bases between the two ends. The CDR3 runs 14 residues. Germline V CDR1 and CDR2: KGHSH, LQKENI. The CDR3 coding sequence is TGTGCCAGCTCCCAAGCTCATGCGAACACTGAAGCTTTCTTT. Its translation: CASSQAHANTEAFF.

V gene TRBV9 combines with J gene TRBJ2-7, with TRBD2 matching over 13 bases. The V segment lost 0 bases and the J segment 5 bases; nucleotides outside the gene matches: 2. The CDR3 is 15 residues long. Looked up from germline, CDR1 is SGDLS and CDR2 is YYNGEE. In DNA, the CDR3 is TGTGCCAGCAGCGTAGAGGGACTAGCGGGGAACGAGCAGTACTTC. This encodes CASSVEGLAGNEQYF.

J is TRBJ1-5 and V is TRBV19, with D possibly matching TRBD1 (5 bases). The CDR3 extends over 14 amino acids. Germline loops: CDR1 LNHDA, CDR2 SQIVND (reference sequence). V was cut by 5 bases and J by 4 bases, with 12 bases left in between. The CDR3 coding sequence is TGTGCCAGTAGTGCCCAGGGAGGGAATCAGCCCCAGCATTTT. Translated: CASSAQGGNQPQHF.

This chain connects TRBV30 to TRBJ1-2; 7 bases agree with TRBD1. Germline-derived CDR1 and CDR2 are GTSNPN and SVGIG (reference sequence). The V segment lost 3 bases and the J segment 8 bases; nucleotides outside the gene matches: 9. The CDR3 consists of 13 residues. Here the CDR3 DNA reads TGTGCCTGGAGGGGACACAGGGGCGGGGGCTACACCTTC. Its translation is CAWRGHRGGGYTF. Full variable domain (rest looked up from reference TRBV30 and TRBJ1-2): SQTIHQWPATLVQPVGSPLSLECTVEGTSNPNLYWYRQAAGRGLQLLFYSVGIGQISSEVPQNLSASRPQDRQFILSSKKLLLSDSGFYLCAWRGHRGGGYTFGSGTRLTVV.

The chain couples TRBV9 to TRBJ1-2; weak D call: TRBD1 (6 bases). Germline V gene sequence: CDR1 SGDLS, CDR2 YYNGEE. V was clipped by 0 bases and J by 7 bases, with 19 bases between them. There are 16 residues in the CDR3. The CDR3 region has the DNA TGTGCCAGCAGCGTAGACCACAGGGTTGGTGTAGGTGGCTACACCTTC. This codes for CASSVDHRVGVGGYTF.

CDR3 in DNA: TGTGCCAGCAGTTGGCGGTACCAAGAGACCCAGTACTTC. This gives the protein CASSWRYQETQYF. This rearrangement joins TRBV6-5 to TRBJ2-5; D unclear. Looked up from germline, CDR1 is MNHEY and CDR2 is SVGAGI. The CDR3 length is 13 residues. V lost 4 bases, J lost 0 bases, and 6 bases lay in between.

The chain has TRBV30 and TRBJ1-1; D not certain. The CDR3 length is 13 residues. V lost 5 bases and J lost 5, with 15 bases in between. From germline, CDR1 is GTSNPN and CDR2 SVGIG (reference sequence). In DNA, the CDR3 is TGTGCCTGGTCGCCCCAATTAGTAACTGAAGCTTTCTTT. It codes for CAWSPQLVTEAFF.